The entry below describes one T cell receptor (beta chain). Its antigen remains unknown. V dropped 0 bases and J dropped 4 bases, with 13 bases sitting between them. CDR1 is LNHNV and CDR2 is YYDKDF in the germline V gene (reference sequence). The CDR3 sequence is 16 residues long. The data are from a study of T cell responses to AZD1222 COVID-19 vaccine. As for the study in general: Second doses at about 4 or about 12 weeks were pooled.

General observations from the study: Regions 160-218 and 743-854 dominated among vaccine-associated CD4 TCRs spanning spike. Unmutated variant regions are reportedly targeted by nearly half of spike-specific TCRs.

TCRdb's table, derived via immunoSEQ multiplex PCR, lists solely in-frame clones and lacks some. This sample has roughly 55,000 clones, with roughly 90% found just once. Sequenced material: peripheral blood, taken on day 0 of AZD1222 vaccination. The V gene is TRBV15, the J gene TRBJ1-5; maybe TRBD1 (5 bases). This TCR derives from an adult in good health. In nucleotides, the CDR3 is TGTGCCACCAGCAGAGATAGGGGCGCAACGAATCAGCCCCAGCATTTT. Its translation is CATSRDRGATNQPQHF.